A single sample is the source of the 4 T cell receptor beta chains below, sequenced in a study of PD-L1 blockade in urothelial cancer. Libraries were prepared by immunoSEQ multiplex PCR; TCRdb keeps only in-frame clonotypes and omits some of them. The repertoire holds around 66,000 clones, about 88% seen once, with about 10% in the top ten. The sample's time point: peripheral blood 6 weeks after treatment start. Sequenced here: PBMCs, sampled around atezolizumab (anti-PD-L1) treatment. The receptors were sampled from a man aged 55 to 70 with urothelial cancer.

This chain connects TRBV4-3 to TRBJ1-1, with TRBD1 as a possible D gene (6 bases). Germline values: CDR1 LGHNA, CDR2 YSLEER. Trimming took off 3 bases at V and 1 base at J, with 9 bases between the two ends. The CDR3 contains 14 residues. The CDR3 coding sequence is TGCGCCAGCAGCCAGATAGGGGGGAACACTGAAGCTTTCTTT. Its translation is CASSQIGGNTEAFF.

The chain uses TRBV7-9 and TRBJ1-2, with D possibly matching TRBD1 (5 bases). Between the trimmed V and J ends, which lost 8 bases and 5 bases, there was a span of 18 bases. The CDR3 has 14 amino acids. Germline V CDR1 and CDR2: SEHNR, FQNEAQ (reference sequence). The CDR3 bases are TGTGCCAGCGTGGGATCGGCAGGGACTTATGGCTACACCTTC. This sequence encodes CASVGSAGTYGYTF.

CDR3: CASSELQGGNQPQHF. In nucleotides, the CDR3 is TGTGCCAGCAGTGAATTACAGGGTGGCAATCAGCCCCAGCATTTT. This sequence joins TRBV2 and TRBJ1-5, with a tentative D call TRBD1 (6 bases). The length of the CDR3 is 15 residues. Germline lookup yields CDR1 SNHLY and CDR2 FYNNEI. V lost 2 bases, J lost 2 bases, and 10 bases lay in between.

V usage is TRBV28 and J usage is TRBJ1-1; D uncertain. Germline V gives CDR1 MDHEN, CDR2 SYDVKM. The V and J ends lost 5 bases and 1 base respectively, with 5 bases between them. This CDR3 contains 12 residues. CDR3 loop: CASSLWNTEAFF. The CDR3 DNA reads TGTGCCAGCAGTCTGTGGAACACTGAAGCTTTCTTT.